This T cell receptor beta chain was sequenced during a study of post-analysis software for immune sequencing data. Presence of unique molecular identifiers characterized the TCR beta cDNA libraries. TCRdb reprocessed the PCR reads with MiXCR, giving one entry per CDR3 protein. Of roughly 400,000 distinct CDR3 sequences in the sample, more than 30% were seen once. The V gene lost 4 bases and the J gene lost 2 bases, with 9 bases spanning the gap. Germline V CDR1 and CDR2: SGHTA, FQGNSA. The CDR3 is 13 residues long. Turning to this clonotype: What it binds is not known.

Broader study findings: TRBV5-6, TRBV5-1 and TRBV20-1 were among 4 or 5 TRBV segments more frequent in patients than controls. Diversity measured as normalized Chao1 was significantly lower in multiple sclerosis patients than in controls.

The sample comprised blood. This receptor was obtained from a girl aged 2 to 10 with multiple sclerosis. The chain recombines TRBV7-2 with TRBJ2-7; perhaps TRBD2 as D (5 bases). For the CDR3, the DNA is TGTGCCAGCAGCTCTACAGCGGCCTACGAGCAGTACTTC. Amino acid sequence: CASSSTAAYEQYF.